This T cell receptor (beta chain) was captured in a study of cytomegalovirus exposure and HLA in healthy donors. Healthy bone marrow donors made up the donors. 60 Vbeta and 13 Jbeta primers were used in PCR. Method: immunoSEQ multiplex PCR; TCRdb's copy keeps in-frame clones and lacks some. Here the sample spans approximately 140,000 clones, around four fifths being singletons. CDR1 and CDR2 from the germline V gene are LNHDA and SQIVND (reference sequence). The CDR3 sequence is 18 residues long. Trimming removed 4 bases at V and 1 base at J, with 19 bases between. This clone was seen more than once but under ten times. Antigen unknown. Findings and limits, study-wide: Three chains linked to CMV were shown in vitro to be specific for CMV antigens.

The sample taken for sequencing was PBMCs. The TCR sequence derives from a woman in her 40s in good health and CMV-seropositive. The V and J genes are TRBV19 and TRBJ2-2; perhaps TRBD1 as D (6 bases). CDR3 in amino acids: CASSTRGESSLNTGELFF. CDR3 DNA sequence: TGTGCCAGTAGTACCAGGGGCGAGTCCTCCCTGAACACCGGGGAGCTGTTTTTT.